What follows are 24 T cell receptor beta chains derived from one specimen sequenced in a study of T-cell reconstitution after alpha-beta-depleted transplantation in children. Unique molecular identifiers were built into the TCRbeta library. From the PCR reads, TCRdb called clonotypes with MiXCR, one entry per CDR3 protein. The data show about 610,000 distinct CDR3 sequences, roughly a tenth seen once. The starting material was PBMCs from the stem cell graft donor, obtained from the stem cell graft. These receptors all stem from a human donor who donated a stem cell graft to a child with acute myeloid leukemia.

This clonotype appeared many times. The chain joins TRBV20-1 to TRBJ1-5; 9 bases are a match to TRBD1. Germline assignment: CDR1 DFQATT and CDR2 SNEGSKA (reference sequence). The junction had 6 bases not matched to a gene; V was cut back by 4 bases and J by 5 bases. CDR3 length: 14 residues. The chain's CDR3 is CSATGQGPHQPQHF. CDR3 DNA sequence: TGCAGTGCTACGGGACAGGGCCCCCATCAGCCCCAGCATTTT.

This clonotype has just a few counts. V gene TRBV3-1 combines with J gene TRBJ2-1; TRBD2 aligns across 15 bases. Germline lookup yields CDR1 LGHDT and CDR2 YNNKEL (reference sequence). V lost 6 bases to trimming and J lost 0 bases; unmatched junction nucleotides: 12. The CDR3 length is 20 residues. The CDR3 DNA sequence: TGTGCCAGCAGTCCAGGTTGGACTAGCGGGAGGGCCGGCTCCTACAATGAGCAGTTCTTC. Translation gives CASSPGWTSGRAGSYNEQFF.

This clonotype was seen many times. This chain uses TRBV29-1 with TRBJ2-1; possibly TRBD1 for D (6 bases). From germline, CDR1 is SQVTM and CDR2 ANQGSEA. The V end lost 6 bases, the J end lost 6 bases, and 21 bases lay between the germline ends. The CDR3 is 15 amino acids. The CDR3 nucleotides are TGCAGCGTCCCAGGGGCTAGCTGGGGTTCCAATGAGCAGTTCTTC. Its translation is CSVPGASWGSNEQFF.

In regard to this clonotype: One base away lies a much larger clone, so this may be a sequencing read error. The CDR3: CASSLVPRNTVAFF. The CDR3 region has the DNA TGTGCCAGCAGTTTGGTCCCGAGGAACACTGTAGCTTTCTTT. V and J are TRBV28 and TRBJ1-1; D not certain. Per the germline V gene, CDR1 is MDHEN and CDR2 is SYDVKM. This CDR3 is 14 amino acids long. Based on the CDR3 plus reference TRBV28 and TRBJ1-1, the full variable domain is DVKVTQSSRYLVKRTGEKVFLECVQDMDHENMFWYRQDPGLGLRLIYFSYDVKMKEKGDIPEGYSVSREKKERFSLILESASTNQTSMYLCASSLVPRNTVAFFGQGTRLTVV.

The J gene is TRBJ2-7, the V gene TRBV10-3; TRBD2 matches 10 bases. This CDR3 is built from 15 residues. Germline CDR1 reads ENHRY; CDR2 reads SYGVKD. V lost 3 bases to trimming and J lost 4 bases; unmatched junction nucleotides: 6. The DNA of the CDR3 is TGTGCCATCAGTGACTCTAGCGGGAGTAAGTACGAGCAGTACTTC. It encodes CAISDSSGSKYEQYF.

This clonotype was counted between two and nine times. For the CDR3, the DNA is TGCAGCGTTGGTGGGACTAGCGGAGGAAAGGGAGAGACCCAGTACTTC. This encodes CSVGGTSGGKGETQYF. J is TRBJ2-5 and V is TRBV29-1; 11 positions agree with TRBD2. The ends lost 4 bases at V and 4 bases at J; junction bases unmatched: 11. The germline V gene has CDR1 SQVTM and CDR2 ANQGSEA. The CDR3 runs 16 residues.

Many counts were recorded for this clonotype. The V call is TRBV10-3, the J call TRBJ1-1, with 7 nucleotides matching TRBD1. The CDR3 has 13 residues. Looked up from germline, CDR1 is ENHRY and CDR2 is SYGVKD. V was clipped by 7 bases and J by 4 bases; unmatched bases: 6. CDR3 loop: CAINRSGGTEAFF. The CDR3 DNA reads as TGTGCCATCAACCGATCAGGGGGCACTGAAGCTTTCTTT.

This clonotype was picked up many times. The V and J genes are TRBV12-3 or TRBV12-4 and TRBJ2-1; D call uncertain. CDR3 size: 14 residues. Trimming shortened V by 4 bases and J by 3 bases, and 10 bases separated the two germline ends. CDR3 nucleotide sequence: TGTGCCAGCAGTTCCGGTAGAGACTACAATGAGCAGTTCTTC. As protein: CASSSGRDYNEQFF.

This clonotype was recorded many times. The chain is built from TRBV18 and TRBJ1-5; 7 nucleotides match TRBD1. The V segment lost 4 bases and the J segment 3 bases; nucleotides outside the gene matches: 6. Per the germline V gene, CDR1 is KGHSH and CDR2 is LQKENI. The CDR3 totals 15 residues. CDR3 region: CASSRETGINQPQHF. The CDR3 region has the DNA TGTGCCAGCTCACGAGAGACAGGGATCAATCAGCCCCAGCATTTT.

J is TRBJ2-5 and V is TRBV5-1; D remains ambiguous. The germline gives CDR1 SGHRS, CDR2 YFSETQ. This CDR3 spans 12 amino acids. The ends were cut back, 7 bases at V and 0 bases at J, with 7 bases in the middle. The CDR3 is CASYGDQETQYF. The CDR3 coding sequence is TGCGCCAGCTATGGCGACCAAGAGACCCAGTACTTC.

This clonotype was seen many times. This rearrangement joins TRBV2 to TRBJ1-6; 7 bases map to TRBD1. Germline CDR1 SNHLY, CDR2 FYNNEI. The CDR3 extends over 14 amino acids. Trimming cost V 11 bases and J 9 bases; bases outside gene matches: 13. The CDR3, as DNA: TGTGCCTCCGGACAGGACGGCGTTTCTTCACCCCTCCACTTT. Translating gives CASGQDGVSSPLHF.

This clonotype was detected only a few times. The chain uses TRBV27 and TRBJ2-1; D ambiguous. Germline V CDR1 and CDR2: MNHEY, SMNVEV (reference sequence). This CDR3 has 17 amino acids. V was trimmed by 6 bases and J by 0 bases, leaving 18 bases between them. CDR3 bases: TGTGCCAGCAGGCCCGTAAGGCAGGCGAGCTCCTACAATGAGCAGTTCTTC. Translation gives CASRPVRQASSYNEQFF.

The chain combines TRBV9 with TRBJ2-2; TRBD2 agrees at 8 bases. V lost 3 bases to trimming and J lost 4 bases; unmatched junction nucleotides: 8. Germline V lookup: CDR1 SGDLS, CDR2 YYNGEE. This CDR3 spans 16 amino acids. CDR3 sequence: CASSGGGTSFTGELFF. The CDR3 nucleotides read TGTGCCAGCAGCGGTGGGGGGACTAGTTTCACCGGGGAGCTGTTTTTT.

This sequence joins TRBV12-3 or TRBV12-4 and TRBJ1-5; D gene unclear. The CDR3 has 14 amino acids. The V gene lost 2 bases and the J gene lost 4 bases, with 9 bases spanning the gap. In DNA form, the CDR3 reads TGTGCCAGCAGTTTAAATCGGTTAAATCAGCCCCAGCATTTT. This translates into CASSLNRLNQPQHF.

The chain combines TRBV28 with TRBJ2-3; 9 positions agree with TRBD2. Trimming removed 3 bases from V and 5 bases from J; junction bases left unmatched: 6. The CDR3 has 15 amino acids. Germline V gives CDR1 MDHEN, CDR2 SYDVKM. DNA for the CDR3: TGTGCCAGCAGTTTTCCGGCGGGAGGGCAAGATACGCAGTATTTT. Its translation is CASSFPAGGQDTQYF.

This clonotype turned up a few times. CDR3 region: CATSDPGSNEQFF. The CDR3 DNA sequence: TGTGCCACCAGTGACCCGGGATCGAACGAGCAGTTCTTC. This sequence joins TRBV24-1 and TRBJ2-1; maybe TRBD2 (5 bases). Trimming took off 4 bases at V and 10 bases at J, with 13 bases between the two ends. CDR3 length equals 13 residues. Germline V CDR1 and CDR2: KGHDR, SFDVKD.

In this sample, this clonotype turned up a few times. The rearrangement joins TRBV27 to TRBJ2-1, with TRBD2 identical over 11 bases. After removal of 3 bases from V and 6 bases from J, the junction contained 7 bases not matched to a gene. Germline CDR1 reads MNHEY; CDR2 reads SMNVEV (reference sequence). CDR3 length: 16 residues. The CDR3 is CASSFPRLAGGNEQFF. CDR3 nucleotide sequence: TGTGCCAGCAGTTTCCCTAGGCTAGCGGGAGGCAATGAGCAGTTCTTC.

This clonotype has ten or more counts. This rearrangement joins TRBV5-6 to TRBJ1-1; D remains ambiguous. V dropped 4 bases and J dropped 1 base, with 2 bases sitting between them. This CDR3 has 11 amino acids. CDR1 is SGHDT and CDR2 is YYEEEE in the germline V gene. The CDR3 loop reads CASSRNTEAFF. In DNA, the CDR3 is TGTGCCAGCAGCCGGAACACTGAAGCTTTCTTT.

Only a few counts were recorded for this clonotype. This chain joins TRBV30 and TRBJ1-5; D is unclear. Germline V gene sequence: CDR1 GTSNPN, CDR2 SVGIG (reference sequence). Trimming removed 4 bases at V and 4 bases at J, with 11 bases between. CDR3 length: 13 amino acids. The CDR3 loop is CAWILERNQPQHF. Here the CDR3 DNA reads TGTGCCTGGATTTTAGAGAGGAATCAGCCCCAGCATTTT. Variable domain in full (rest from reference TRBV30 and TRBJ1-5): SQTIHQWPATLVQPVGSPLSLECTVEGTSNPNLYWYRQAAGRGLQLLFYSVGIGQISSEVPQNLSASRPQDRQFILSSKKLLLSDSGFYLCAWILERNQPQHFGDGTRLSIL.

This clonotype has only a few counts. V usage is TRBV27 and J usage is TRBJ1-2, with D perhaps matching TRBD1 (6 bases). From germline, CDR1 is MNHEY and CDR2 SMNVEV (reference sequence). The CDR3 has 13 residues. The V gene lost 8 bases and the J gene lost 4 bases, with 14 bases spanning the gap. CDR3 sequence (DNA): TGTGCCAGCCGGTTCGGGGGCTCCTATGGCTACACCTTC. It is translated as CASRFGGSYGYTF.

This clonotype has more than one count but fewer than ten. The V call is TRBV7-2, the J call TRBJ1-5; 8 positions agree with TRBD1. V trimming: 6 bases; J trimming: 3 bases; junction bases outside the gene matches: 7. CDR1 and CDR2 (germline): SGHTA, FQGNSA. The CDR3 is made up of 15 amino acids. The CDR3 region is CASSSYRGVNQPQHF. The CDR3 bases are TGTGCCAGCAGTTCGTACAGGGGGGTCAATCAGCCCCAGCATTTT. Looking up the rest from reference TRBV7-2 and TRBJ1-5 gives the full variable domain: GAGVSQSPSNKVTEKGKDVELRCDPISGHTALYWYRQSLGQGLEFLIYFQGNSAPDKSGLPSDRFSAERTGGSVSTLTIQRTQQEDSAVYLCASSSYRGVNQPQHFGDGTRLSIL.

The chain joins TRBV4-2 to TRBJ1-1; D unresolved. Germline V gives CDR1 LGHNA, CDR2 YNFKEQ. The length of the CDR3 is 14 residues. V was trimmed by 0 bases and J by 2 bases, leaving 7 bases between them. The CDR3, as DNA: TGTGCCAGCAGCCAAGATTACGGTAACACTGAAGCTTTCTTT. It codes for CASSQDYGNTEAFF.

In DNA, the CDR3 is TGCAGTGCTAGAAGGGCGCCTAGACCTGGGAATGAGCAGTTCTTC. Encoded protein: CSARRAPRPGNEQFF. This chain joins TRBV20-1 and TRBJ2-1; D is unresolved. CDR1 and CDR2 from the germline V gene are DFQATT and SNEGSKA (reference sequence). This CDR3 contains 15 residues. The germline V and J ends were trimmed by 2 bases and 7 bases, with 18 bases remaining between them.

CDR3 residues: CAISPADRAPNQPQHF. CDR3 in DNA: TGTGCCATCAGCCCCGCCGACAGGGCACCTAATCAGCCCCAGCATTTT. The chain recombines TRBV10-3 with TRBJ1-5; 7 bases are a match to TRBD1. Losses at the gene ends were 6 bases for V and 4 bases for J; bases not matched to a gene: 12. There are 16 residues in the CDR3. Germline V gene data show CDR1 as ENHRY and CDR2 as SYGVKD.